This T cell receptor (beta chain) was identified during a study of tumor and adjacent non-tumor tissue in lung cancer. Study-wide results and caveats: Shorter survival was associated with higher TCR diversity in tumors. Top 100 clones took a larger repertoire share in normal lung.

Concerning this clonotype: Antigen unknown. One end of the junction varies from germline; a read error may be responsible.

A modified ARM-PCR protocol with three rounds of nested PCR amplified TCRbeta. TCRdb called the multiplex PCR reads again in MiXCR, with one record for every CDR3 protein. The data show 50,000 to 60,000 distinct CDR3 sequences, around three quarters seen once. This sample's RNA came from whole unsorted tissue. More than 3 cm separated this lung sample from the edge of the tumor. The specimen sequenced was distant non-tumor lung tissue. The TCR comes from a woman aged 55-70 years with non-small cell lung cancer.

The CDR3 DNA follows: TGCGCCAGCAGCCATGATGGACTCCGAGAGAATGAAAAACTGTTTTTT. Translation gives CASSHDGLRENEKLFF. The rearrangement joins TRBV4-2 to TRBJ1-4; D ambiguous. CDR1 is LGHNA and CDR2 is YNFKEQ in the germline V gene. This CDR3 has 16 residues.